A single sample is the source of the 18 T cell receptor beta chains below, sequenced in a study of blood T cell repertoires in COVID-19. Clones were sequenced by immunoSEQ multiplex PCR, and TCRdb holds only the in-frame ones, with some missing. The data show roughly 100,000 clones, 82% seen once. Sequencing was done on a sample of peripheral blood. The receptor source for this set is a man aged 55 to 70 with acute or convalescent COVID-19.

This chain uses TRBV5-8 with TRBJ2-1; D is unclear. Between the trimmed V and J ends, which lost 0 bases and 7 bases, there was a span of 11 bases. CDR3 length: 14 amino acids. Per germline, CDR1 SGHTS and CDR2 YDEGEE. CDR3 DNA sequence: TGTGCCAGCAGCTTGGCGTGGCAGTCAAATGAGCAGTTCTTC. This gives the protein CASSLAWQSNEQFF.

V and J are TRBV19 and TRBJ1-6, with unresolved D. Germline loops: CDR1 LNHDA, CDR2 SQIVND (reference sequence). Deletions cut 7 bases from V and 8 bases from J, with 15 bases between. The CDR3 spans 14 residues. The CDR3 spells CASTSLEGHSPLHF. CDR3 bases: TGTGCCAGTACCTCCCTCGAGGGTCATTCACCCCTCCACTTT.

The V call is TRBV3-1 (or the pseudogene TRBV3-2), the J call TRBJ2-5; D perhaps matches TRBD2 (6 bases). The CDR3 loop spans 14 amino acids. The germline gives CDR1 LGHDT, CDR2 YNNKEL (reference sequence). V was cut by 1 base and J by 5 bases, with 11 bases left in between. In DNA, the CDR3 is TGTGCCAGCAGCCAAGGAAGGACTACGGAGACCCAGTACTTC. It specifies CASSQGRTTETQYF.

This chain joins TRBV5-4 and TRBJ1-1; TRBD1 matches 8 bases. The junction had 4 bases not matched to a gene; V was cut back by 0 bases and J by 3 bases. Germline lookup yields CDR1 SGHNT and CDR2 YYREEE (reference sequence). The CDR3 extends over 15 amino acids. The CDR3 DNA reads TGTGCCAGCAGCTTGGATCTACAGGGGGACACTGAAGCTTTCTTT. It specifies CASSLDLQGDTEAFF.

The rearrangement links TRBV28 to TRBJ1-2; D unclear. Germline-derived CDR1 and CDR2 are MDHEN and SYDVKM. Trimming removed 6 bases at V and 3 bases at J, with 5 bases between. The CDR3 contains 11 residues. The CDR3 spells CASRRDYGYTF. The CDR3 DNA follows: TGTGCCAGCAGACGGGACTATGGCTACACCTTC.

The chain couples TRBV2 to TRBJ1-1, with 7 nucleotides matching TRBD1. Germline lookup yields CDR1 SNHLY and CDR2 FYNNEI. Germline trimming cut 7 bases from V and 3 bases from J; bases unmatched to any gene: 5. This CDR3 is 13 amino acids long. The CDR3 nucleotides read TGTGCCAGCAACCAGGGACAGTACACTGAAGCTTTCTTT. Its translation: CASNQGQYTEAFF.

The chain has TRBV28 and TRBJ1-1; tentative D call: TRBD1 (6 bases). This CDR3 has 14 residues. V was cut by 3 bases and J by 3 bases, with 11 bases left in between. Germline CDR1 is MDHEN and CDR2 is SYDVKM. The CDR3, as DNA: TGTGCCAGCAGTTTCCAAGGGGGGGACACTGAAGCTTTCTTT. Its protein is CASSFQGGDTEAFF. The variable domain in full, completed from reference TRBV28 and TRBJ1-1, reads DVKVTQSSRYLVKRTGEKVFLECVQDMDHENMFWYRQDPGLGLRLIYFSYDVKMKEKGDIPEGYSVSREKKERFSLILESASTNQTSMYLCASSFQGGDTEAFFGQGTRLTVV.

The chain joins TRBV18 to TRBJ2-7, with 9 nucleotides matching TRBD1. Trimming at V came to 2 bases and at J to 2 bases, leaving 4 bases not matched to a gene. The CDR3 extends over 15 amino acids. Germline CDR1 is KGHSH and CDR2 is LQKENI. CDR3 protein: CASSPGGQGTYEQYF. The CDR3 region has the DNA TGTGCCAGCTCACCAGGAGGACAGGGGACCTACGAGCAGTACTTC.

This clone was seen a handful of times. The V gene is TRBV30, the J gene TRBJ2-1; 10 positions agree with TRBD2. Trimming took 5 bases from V and 6 from J; bases not matched to a gene: 7. The CDR3 is 14 residues long. In germline, CDR1 is GTSNPN, CDR2 SVGIG (reference sequence). This chain's CDR3 is CAWDRGLAANEQFF. The DNA for the CDR3 is TGTGCCTGGGACCGAGGACTAGCGGCCAATGAGCAGTTCTTC.

This clone has only a few counts. V is TRBV2 and J is TRBJ1-1, with D unclear. Germline loops: CDR1 SNHLY, CDR2 FYNNEI. The CDR3 loop spans 15 amino acids. Trimming removed 10 bases from V and 1 base from J, with 19 bases in between. CDR3 DNA: TGTGCCACCCAGCGGGCAAATCAACAGAACACTGAAGCTTTCTTT. Amino acids: CATQRANQQNTEAFF.

The rearrangement uses TRBV6-1 and TRBJ2-1; D is perhaps TRBD2 (6 bases). Germline values: CDR1 MNHNS, CDR2 SASEGT. The CDR3 contains 16 residues. Deletions cut 2 bases from V and 0 bases from J, with 11 bases between. The CDR3 protein is CASSERGRSSYNEQFF. The CDR3 nucleotides are TGTGCCAGCAGTGAACGTGGGAGGAGCTCCTACAATGAGCAGTTCTTC.

This rearrangement joins TRBV7-9 to TRBJ1-1; 11 bases are shared with TRBD1. The CDR3 totals 14 residues. The V gene end was trimmed by 5 bases and the J gene end by 4 bases; junction bases not matched to a gene: 3. The germline CDR1 and CDR2 sequences are SEHNR and FQNEAQ (reference sequence). The CDR3 sequence: CASSTGQGATEAFF. The DNA of the CDR3 is TGTGCCAGCAGCACCGGACAGGGGGCCACTGAAGCTTTCTTT. Full variable domain (rest looked up from reference TRBV7-9 and TRBJ1-1): DTGVSQNPRHKITKRGQNVTFRCDPISEHNRLYWYRQTLGQGPEFLTYFQNEAQLEKSRLLSDRFSAERPKGSFSTLEIQRTEQGDSAMYLCASSTGQGATEAFFGQGTRLTVV.

The chain carries TRBV7-3 and TRBJ2-5; tentative D call: TRBD2 (5 bases). V lost 1 base, J lost 5 bases, and 11 bases lay in between. The CDR3 has 14 residues. Germline CDR1 SGHTA, CDR2 FQGTGA. CDR3: CASSLRTLDETQYF. In nucleotides, the CDR3 is TGTGCCAGCAGCTTAAGGACTCTCGACGAGACCCAGTACTTC.

Here the CDR3 reads CASNNGESNYGYTF. CDR3 bases: TGTGCCAGCAACAATGGGGAGTCTAACTATGGCTACACCTTC. The chain employs TRBV11-3 and TRBJ1-2; D gene ambiguous. The V gene lost 7 bases and the J gene lost 0 bases, with 12 bases spanning the gap. Germline CDR1 reads SGHNT; CDR2 reads YENEEA. This CDR3 is 14 amino acids long. Complete variable domain (other parts from reference TRBV11-3 and TRBJ1-2): EAGVVQSPRYKIIEKKQPVAFWCNPISGHNTLYWYLQNLGQGPELLIRYENEEAVDDSQLPKDRFSAERLKGVDSTLKIQPAELGDSAVYLCASNNGESNYGYTFGSGTRLTVV.

The V call is TRBV5-1, the J call TRBJ2-5; D is perhaps TRBD1 (5 bases). V lost 4 bases to trimming and J lost 2 bases, with 12 bases between them. The germline V gene encodes CDR1 SGHRS and CDR2 YFSETQ. This CDR3 comprises 14 residues. This CDR3 is CASSQGQSQETQYF. The CDR3 nucleotides are TGCGCCAGCAGCCAAGGACAATCTCAAGAGACCCAGTACTTC.

V and J are TRBV28 and TRBJ2-1; a possible D gene is TRBD2 (6 bases). Trimming cost V 8 bases and J 5 bases, with 16 bases left between them. CDR3 length: 14 residues. CDR1 and CDR2 (germline): MDHEN, SYDVKM. The CDR3 bases are TGTGCCAGCGTCCGGGACTCAAGAAACAATGAGCAGTTCTTC. Translated: CASVRDSRNNEQFF.

CDR3 in DNA: TGTGCCAGCAGTTCCCTTGAGGTCAACACTGAAGCTTTCTTT. It is translated as CASSSLEVNTEAFF. The chain recombines TRBV27 with TRBJ1-1; D is undetermined. This CDR3 is built from 14 residues. The V gene's germline CDR1 is MNHEY and CDR2 SMNVEV (reference sequence). Trimming removed 4 bases from V and 2 bases from J, with 11 bases in between.

The V call is TRBV7-2, the J call TRBJ2-5; D ambiguous. Between the trimmed V and J ends, which lost 6 bases and 5 bases, there was a span of 10 bases. This CDR3 is built from 12 residues. The germline V gene encodes CDR1 SGHTA and CDR2 FQGNSA. The CDR3 nucleotides are TGTGCCAGCAGTCGCGATCGGGAGACCCAGTACTTC. Translation gives CASSRDRETQYF.